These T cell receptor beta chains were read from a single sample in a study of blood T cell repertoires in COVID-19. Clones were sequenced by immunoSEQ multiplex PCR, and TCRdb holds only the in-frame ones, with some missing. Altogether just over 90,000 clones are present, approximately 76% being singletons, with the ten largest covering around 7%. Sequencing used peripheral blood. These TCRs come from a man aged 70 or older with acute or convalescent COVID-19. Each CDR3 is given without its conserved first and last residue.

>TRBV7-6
ASSPGTGGGYGYT
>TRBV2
ASSAPGLAGYEQY
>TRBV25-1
ASSGSSGGSETQY
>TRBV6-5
ASNPNGGHGAF
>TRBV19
ASTDRADYGYT
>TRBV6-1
ASSEWANSNQPQH
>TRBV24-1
ATMDRGDGELF
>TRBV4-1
ASSHQGVKGEKLF
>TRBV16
ASSPKGASYEQY
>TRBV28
ASSLTTSGITDTQY
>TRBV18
ASSPVGLTTGELF
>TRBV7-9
ASSLDDIQPQH
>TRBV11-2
ASSPRDRAF
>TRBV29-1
SVPGLAGVDEQF
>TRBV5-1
ASSFQGDTQY
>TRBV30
AWSRTGQDGELF
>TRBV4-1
ASNPTGSTNTEAF
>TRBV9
ASSVATEGMAGELF
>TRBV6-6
ASGLAGYEQY
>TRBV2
ASSSWRAPRETQY
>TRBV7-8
ASSLGWGGSSYEQY
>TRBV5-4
ASSRTGGNTEAF
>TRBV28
ASSLWGQGAGDTQY
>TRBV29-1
SVELGGPGGYT
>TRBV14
ASSQRLAGTQETQY
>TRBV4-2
ASSQVTLGATEAF
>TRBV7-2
ASSLVGAGNQPQH
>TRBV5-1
ASSLAGQGLSGNTIY
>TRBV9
ASSASSTGNTEAF
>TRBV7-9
ASGQGSTGELF
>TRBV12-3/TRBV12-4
ASSGQPNTEAF
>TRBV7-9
ASSPQGAKNTEAF
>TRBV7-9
ASSLGTGTGNTIY
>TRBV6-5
ASSFRGGNQPQH
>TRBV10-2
ATGQSTDTQY
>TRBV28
ASSYSGGPNQPQH
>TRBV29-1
SVGGGQGYT
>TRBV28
ASSSSPGRGHYGYT
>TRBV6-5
AATGVNTEAF
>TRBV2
ASSEAKGNSDSPLH